These 30 T cell receptor beta chains were all obtained from the same sample, sequenced in a study of OX40 agonist ivuxolimab in advanced cancers. Library preparation used the immunoSEQ multiplex PCR assay. Drawn from immuneACCESS, this table holds only the in-frame rearrangements with V and J called that TCRdb kept. Clones are partly lost; checked studies trace under half to an unresolved V gene and leave the rest unexplained. This sample lists around 39,000 clones; around 80% were detected once. The ten largest clonotypes hold 11% of the sample. Sample: CD4+ or CD8+ T cells sorted from blood, taken in a trial of the OX40 agonist ivuxolimab. The receptors here all came from an adult with an advanced solid tumor such as melanoma, head and neck, liver or kidney cancer.

The chain couples TRBV5-1 to TRBJ2-2; 10 nucleotides align to TRBD2. In germline, CDR1 is SGHRS, CDR2 YFSETQ. The length of the CDR3 is 15 residues. After removal of 5 bases from V and 7 bases from J, the junction contained 8 bases not matched to a gene. CDR3 sequence: CASRQTSGDGGELFF. The DNA for the CDR3 is TGCGCCAGCAGACAAACTAGCGGGGATGGCGGGGAGCTGTTTTTT.

The chain uses TRBV5-1 and TRBJ1-5, with TRBD1 as a possible D gene (6 bases). CDR3 length: 14 amino acids. V lost 3 bases and J lost 4, with 11 bases in between. Looked up from germline, CDR1 is SGHRS and CDR2 is YFSETQ. The CDR3 loop is CASSYTGLNQPQHF. The CDR3 nucleotides are TGCGCCAGCAGCTACACAGGGCTAAATCAGCCCCAGCATTTT.

There are a few counts of this clone. In DNA, the CDR3 is TGTGCCAGTAGTATAGGGCAGGTAGCGGGAACCTACGAGCAGTACTTC. Translation gives CASSIGQVAGTYEQYF. The chain couples TRBV19 to TRBJ2-7; 8 nucleotides match TRBD2. Germline CDR1 reads LNHDA; CDR2 reads SQIVND (reference sequence). The length of the CDR3 is 16 residues. Trimming took 1 base from V and 2 from J; bases not matched to a gene: 7.

The V and J genes are TRBV4-1 and TRBJ1-1; maybe TRBD1 (5 bases). With 1 base removed from V and 5 bases from J, the gap between germline ends came to 11 bases. The CDR3 sequence is 14 residues long. Germline CDR1 and CDR2: MGHRA and YSYEKL. CDR3 in DNA: TGCGCCAGCAGCCAAGGGAATGGGGGAACTGAAGCTTTCTTT. Residues: CASSQGNGGTEAFF.

This rearrangement joins TRBV4-2 to TRBJ2-5, with a weak D call TRBD2 (7 bases). The J call may be incorrect, as the DNA end agrees better with TRBJ2-7. Germline V gene data show CDR1 as LGHNA and CDR2 as YNFKEQ. The CDR3 extends over 14 amino acids. In nucleotides, the CDR3 is TGTGCCAGCAGCCAAGAGGGGGGGCCCTACGAGCAGTACTTC. Protein: CASSQEGGPYEQYF.

The chain combines TRBV5-6 with TRBJ2-1; D might be TRBD1 (5 bases). This CDR3 is built from 15 residues. Trimming removed 3 bases from V and 3 bases from J, with 13 bases in between. CDR1 is SGHDT, CDR2 YYEEEE, per germline. CDR3 protein: CASSYGRVGYNEQFF. The CDR3 DNA follows: TGTGCCAGCAGCTATGGCAGGGTAGGCTACAATGAGCAGTTCTTC.

V and J are TRBV28 and TRBJ1-1; 7 bases fit TRBD1. CDR3 size: 12 residues. Germline V gives CDR1 MDHEN, CDR2 SYDVKM. V shed 10 bases, J shed 10 bases, and the junction held 12 bases outside the gene matches. CDR3 coding DNA: TGTGCCACCCTGAGACCCACAGGGGTAGCTTTCTTT. Amino acids: CATLRPTGVAFF.

This rearrangement joins TRBV6-4 to TRBJ2-3, with 12 bases lining up with TRBD2. The CDR3 sequence is 15 residues long. Trimming took 0 bases from V and 5 from J; bases not matched to a gene: 0. Looked up from germline, CDR1 is MRHNA and CDR2 is SNTAGT. The CDR3 bases are TGTGCCAGCAGTGACTCGACTAGCGGGGGAGATACGCAGTATTTT. Its translation is CASSDSTSGGDTQYF.

This clone was picked up a small number of times. The chain recombines TRBV6-1 with TRBJ2-1; tentatively, D is TRBD2 (5 bases). V lost 6 bases to trimming and J lost 8 bases, with 20 bases between them. Germline CDR1 reads MNHNS; CDR2 reads SASEGT. This CDR3 spans 15 amino acids. The CDR3 coding sequence is TGTGCCAGCAGCCCCGAAGGCCTAGCTATCCATGAGCAGTTCTTC. Amino acid sequence: CASSPEGLAIHEQFF.

V gene TRBV7-3 combines with J gene TRBJ1-2, with D perhaps matching TRBD1 (6 bases). The V end lost 2 bases, the J end lost 7 bases, and 11 bases lay between the germline ends. The germline V gene has CDR1 SGHTA and CDR2 FQGTGA. This CDR3 region has 13 residues. CDR3 region: CASSLLGGSGYTF. CDR3 in DNA: TGTGCCAGCAGCTTACTCGGGGGCAGTGGCTACACCTTC.

This chain uses TRBV5-4 with TRBJ1-4, with no clear D. Per germline, CDR1 SGHNT and CDR2 YYREEE (reference sequence). The CDR3 runs to 14 residues. V lost 2 bases, J lost 8 bases, and 13 bases lay in between. For the CDR3, the DNA is TGTGCCAGCAGCTTAGCTGGTCAGGAAGAAAAACTGTTTTTT. Translated: CASSLAGQEEKLFF.

The chain combines TRBV6-1 with TRBJ2-1, with 9 nucleotides matching TRBD2. Germline V lookup: CDR1 MNHNS, CDR2 SASEGT. This CDR3 is built from 16 residues. V trimming: 4 bases; J trimming: 6 bases; junction bases outside the gene matches: 10. For the CDR3, the DNA is TGTGCCAGCAGTGCGCCGGGCGGGGGGGGCCGCAATGAGCAGTTCTTC. This encodes CASSAPGGGGRNEQFF.

The J gene is TRBJ2-6, the V gene TRBV30; D call uncertain. In germline, CDR1 is GTSNPN, CDR2 SVGIG (reference sequence). The CDR3 extends over 15 amino acids. The V gene lost 3 bases and the J gene lost 0 bases, with 9 bases spanning the gap. The CDR3 coding sequence is TGTGCCTGGAGGCCCCTGTCCTCTGGGGCCAACGTCCTGACTTTC. It specifies CAWRPLSSGANVLTF. The complete variable domain, with remaining parts taken from reference TRBV30 and TRBJ2-6, reads SQTIHQWPATLVQPVGSPLSLECTVEGTSNPNLYWYRQAAGRGLQLLFYSVGIGQISSEVPQNLSASRPQDRQFILSSKKLLLSDSGFYLCAWRPLSSGANVLTFGAGSRLTVL.

The J gene is TRBJ1-6, the V gene TRBV27, with D possibly matching TRBD1 (5 bases). Trimming removed 0 bases from V and 6 bases from J, with 12 bases in between. The CDR3 has 16 amino acids. CDR1 is MNHEY and CDR2 is SMNVEV in the germline V gene (reference sequence). CDR3 in DNA: TGTGCCAGCAGTTTATCGACGGGGGGGAGTAATTCACCCCTCCACTTT. The encoded protein is CASSLSTGGSNSPLHF.

This clone has only a few counts. The chain carries TRBV6-1 and TRBJ1-2; possible D gene TRBD1, 6 bases. The length of the CDR3 is 14 residues. Trimming pared 10 bases from V and 0 bases from J, leaving 15 bases between. Germline loops: CDR1 MNHNS, CDR2 SASEGT. This CDR3 reads CATSTGRSNYGYTF. For the CDR3, the DNA is TGTGCCACCTCAACAGGGCGATCTAACTATGGCTACACCTTC.

The table lists this clone with a few counts. This chain links TRBV11-1 with TRBJ1-6, with D unclear. Between the trimmed V and J ends, which lost 1 base and 10 bases, there was a span of 5 bases. CDR3 size: 12 residues. In germline, CDR1 is SGHAT, CDR2 FQDESV (reference sequence). The CDR3, as DNA: TGTGCCAGCAGCTTAGGAGGATCACCCCTCCACTTT. Encoded protein: CASSLGGSPLHF.

The rearrangement links TRBV27 to TRBJ2-5; either TRBD1 or TRBD2 may supply D (6 bases each). V lost 3 bases and J lost 5, with 22 bases in between. Germline CDR1 and CDR2: MNHEY and SMNVEV (reference sequence). The CDR3 spans 17 residues. CDR3 protein: CASSFSGQIMAGETQYF. CDR3 DNA: TGTGCCAGCAGTTTTAGCGGACAGATCATGGCGGGGGAGACCCAGTACTTC.

This rearrangement joins TRBV27 to TRBJ2-7; 7 nucleotides match TRBD1. Germline-derived CDR1 and CDR2 are MNHEY and SMNVEV (reference sequence). The CDR3 has 15 residues. Trimming removed 5 bases from V and 2 bases from J; junction bases left unmatched: 9. The CDR3: CASSTTRQGTYEQYF. CDR3 bases: TGTGCCAGCAGTACAACCCGACAGGGTACCTACGAGCAGTACTTC.

The rearrangement joins TRBV21-1 to TRBJ1-1; no check of the table's D call, TRBD1, against the DNA was made. TRBV21-1 is a known pseudogene. The CDR3 is 17 amino acids. The CDR3, as DNA: TGTGCCAGCAGCAAACCCCACTACAGGGGGGGAATGACTGAAGCTTTCTTT. Residues: CASSKPHYRGGMTEAFF.

The chain couples TRBV4-1 to TRBJ1-1, with a possible D match to TRBD1 (5 bases). Trimming pared 1 base from V and 7 bases from J, leaving 13 bases between. Germline loops: CDR1 MGHRA, CDR2 YSYEKL. The CDR3 is made up of 14 amino acids. The CDR3 coding sequence is TGCGCCAGCAGCCAAGGAAAGGGACGTCTTGAAGCTTTCTTT. This translates into CASSQGKGRLEAFF.

This chain connects TRBV19 to TRBJ1-2, with 8 positions matching TRBD1. The CDR3 loop spans 16 amino acids. Germline V lookup: CDR1 LNHDA, CDR2 SQIVND (reference sequence). V gave up 1 base and J gave up 4 bases; unmatched junction bases: 8. CDR3 loop: CASSIAVTGVPYGYTF. In DNA form, the CDR3 reads TGTGCCAGTAGTATAGCGGTGACAGGGGTTCCCTATGGCTACACCTTC.

The chain carries TRBV28 and TRBJ1-6; D is unresolved. The CDR3 consists of 15 residues. Germline V lookup: CDR1 MDHEN, CDR2 SYDVKM. With 6 bases removed from V and 9 bases from J, the gap between germline ends came to 18 bases. CDR3 protein: CASSAPNLPGSPLHF. The DNA for the CDR3 is TGTGCCAGCAGCGCACCTAACTTGCCGGGTTCACCCCTCCACTTT.

The V gene is TRBV15, the J gene TRBJ1-5; no reliable D call. This CDR3 has 15 residues. Trimming cost V 3 bases and J 2 bases, with 11 bases left between them. Germline CDR1 LNHNV, CDR2 YYDKDF (reference sequence). The CDR3 coding sequence is TGTGCCACCAGCAGGGACCCGCGGGGCAATCAGCCCCAGCATTTT. This gives the protein CATSRDPRGNQPQHF.

The rearrangement links TRBV11-2 to TRBJ1-2; possibly TRBD1 for D (5 bases). Germline V gives CDR1 SGHAT, CDR2 FQNNGV. V lost 2 bases, J lost 3 bases, and 19 bases lay in between. This CDR3 spans 17 amino acids. CDR3 residues: CASSLSPAGGKDYGYTF. The CDR3, as DNA: TGTGCCAGCAGCTTAAGCCCCGCCGGGGGGAAGGACTATGGCTACACCTTC.

The CDR3: CASSLPSAGNTEAFF. The CDR3 DNA is TGTGCCAGCAGCCTTCCCAGTGCAGGGAACACTGAAGCTTTCTTT. V gene TRBV14 combines with J gene TRBJ1-1, with D unclear. The V gene's germline CDR1 is SGHDN and CDR2 FVKESK. The CDR3 is 15 amino acids. V lost 4 bases and J 1 base, leaving 13 bases between the germline ends.

J is TRBJ1-4 and V is TRBV5-1; possibly TRBD1 for D (5 bases). Trimming took off 0 bases at V and 4 bases at J, with 19 bases between the two ends. The CDR3 length is 18 residues. Germline V gene lookup returns CDR1 SGHRS and CDR2 YFSETQ. In DNA form, the CDR3 reads TGCGCCAGCAGCTTGGGGGATAAGGGGCTACCCGATAATGAAAAACTGTTTTTT. This sequence encodes CASSLGDKGLPDNEKLFF.

CDR3 in DNA: TGTGCCAGCAGCTTATTTGCGGACTTTAAGAACACTGAAGCTTTCTTT. This codes for CASSLFADFKNTEAFF. This chain connects TRBV11-2 to TRBJ1-1; no clear D gene. The CDR3 consists of 16 residues. Trimming cost V 2 bases and J 1 base, with 14 bases left between them. Germline lookup yields CDR1 SGHAT and CDR2 FQNNGV.

The chain joins TRBV7-3 to TRBJ2-3; D is ambiguous. CDR3 size: 14 residues. CDR1 is SGHTA and CDR2 is FQGTGA in the germline V gene. V was clipped by 2 bases and J by 3 bases, with 9 bases between them. CDR3 sequence reads: CASSLAVGTDTQYF. The CDR3 nucleotides read TGTGCCAGCAGCTTAGCTGTAGGGACAGATACGCAGTATTTT.

Comments on this clone: The same CDR3 is also encoded by other DNA sequences in this sample. This chain uses TRBV28 with TRBJ2-1, with TRBD2 as a possible D gene (6 bases). The germline V gene encodes CDR1 MDHEN and CDR2 SYDVKM. V was shortened by 6 bases and J by 0 bases, with 15 bases between the two germline ends. The CDR3 has 16 amino acids. The DNA for the CDR3 is TGTGCCAGCAGCCCCCGGGGAGGAAGCTCCTACAATGAGCAGTTCTTC. It yields the protein CASSPRGGSSYNEQFF.

The CDR3 here is CASSRMPSTYEQYF. In DNA, the CDR3 is TGTGCCAGCAGCCGAATGCCCTCGACCTACGAGCAGTACTTC. V gene TRBV11-2 combines with J gene TRBJ2-7; D not resolved. The CDR3 covers 14 residues. CDR1 is SGHAT and CDR2 is FQNNGV in the germline V gene. The V and J ends lost 5 bases and 2 bases respectively, with 13 bases between them.